This TCR beta chain was observed in a study of shared T cell receptors in the human thymus. V was trimmed by 0 bases and J by 5 bases, leaving 17 bases between them. The CDR3 contains 16 residues. CDR1 is SGDLS, CDR2 YYNGEE, per germline. Assay used: immunoSEQ multiplex PCR; TCRdb lists only in-frame clones, some missing. The table includes 550,000 to 800,000 clones, 80% to 90% detected once. These data also featured in a second study, about human thymus T cells. Turning to that study: Donors were healthy Finnish babies undergoing corrective operations for congenital heart defects. A high degree of thymic repertoire overlap among unrelated individuals was reported in related research.

This clonotype was obtained from a girl under three years old with a congenital heart defect. The chain couples TRBV9 to TRBJ1-1, with D unclear. Sequencing was carried out using thymocytes. This CDR3 reads CASSVGSRGVRTEAFF. The CDR3 nucleotides read TGTGCCAGCAGCGTAGGGTCGCGGGGTGTGAGAACTGAAGCTTTCTTT.